This T cell receptor beta chain was identified in a study of cytomegalovirus exposure and HLA in healthy donors. Study outcomes and limitations: In the 130 or so validation repertoires, under 95% of cluster scores exceeded 0, per a later analysis.

Germline-derived CDR1 and CDR2 are LNHDA and SQIVND (reference sequence). The CDR3 runs 13 residues. This table comes from immunoSEQ multiplex PCR, and its TCRdb copy is limited to in-frame clones, with some not included. Of some 56,000 clones in the sample, 93% were seen once. Regarding this clone: The antigen is not known.

Sequencing was done on a sample of PBMCs. The receptor comes from a woman in her late teens or twenties in good health and CMV-seropositive. The J gene is TRBJ2-3, the V gene TRBV19; 8 nucleotides align to TRBD2. The DNA of the CDR3 is TGTGCGGCTAGCGGGCGGTTCACAGATACGCAGTATTTT. Its translation: CAASGRFTDTQYF. The full variable domain, completed using reference TRBV19 and TRBJ2-3, is DGGITQSPKYLFRKEGQNVTLSCEQNLNHDAMYWYRQDPGQGLRLIYYSQIVNDFQKGDIAEGYSVSREKKESFPLTVTSAQKNPTAFYLCAASGRFTDTQYFGPGTRLTVL.